This T cell receptor beta chain came from a study of spatial heterogeneity in lung cancer. Study-level background: Beta-chain sequences consistently outnumbered alpha-chain sequences in detection. Averaged across combinations, each unique TCR and UMI pairing appeared more than ten times in raw reads, which were uncorrected.

Time point here: sample taken at primary tumor resection. Tumor, nontumor lung or frozen PBMC supplied whole RNA, sequenced without sorting. Trimming stripped 6 bases from V and 5 bases from J, with 17 bases between. Looked up from germline, CDR1 is MNHNY and CDR2 is SVGAGI (reference sequence). The CDR3 has 15 residues. The sample holds many counts of this clonotype. In the library, each TCR cDNA molecule bore its own unique molecular identifier. TCRdb processed the 5' RACE reads anew with MiXCR; each CDR3 protein has one entry. Of roughly 25,000 distinct CDR3 sequences listed, around 4.6% are singletons.

This material consisted of PBMCs, taken at surgery. The chain combines TRBV6-6 with TRBJ1-5, with a tentative D call TRBD1 (6 bases). The source of this sequence is a male donor with early-stage non-small cell lung cancer. CDR3: CASRDRQVPHQPQHF. In DNA, the CDR3 is TGTGCCAGCAGAGATCGACAGGTCCCGCATCAGCCCCAGCATTTT.